This T cell receptor (beta chain) was recovered during a study of early T cells in non-severe SARS-CoV-2 infection. About the research overall: Bulk RNA isolated from unsorted whole blood underwent sequencing; chains were not paired. Study observations and caveats: Anti-spike CD8 responses were favored in VDJdb matching, and private and CD4 specificities were missed.

This clonotype was found many times. Its matching antigen is unknown. TCRdb reanalysed the 5' RACE reads using MiXCR and keeps one entry per CDR3 protein. This sample has tens of thousands of distinct CDR3 sequences; approximately 4% occur once, and the top ten carry more than 2.5%. Looked up from germline, CDR1 is MGHRA and CDR2 is YSYEKL. This CDR3 has 16 amino acids. Trimming took 0 bases from V and 2 from J, leaving 14 bases between them. The V gene is TRBV4-1, the J gene TRBJ2-7, with D unclear. The sample was whole blood. The source of this sequence is an adult who was a healthcare worker with PCR-confirmed SARS-CoV-2 infection or an uninfected control (not recorded which). DNA of the CDR3: TGCGCCAGCAGCCAAGATGGCTGGACCGGTCCCTACGAGCAGTACTTC. This sequence encodes CASSQDGWTGPYEQYF.